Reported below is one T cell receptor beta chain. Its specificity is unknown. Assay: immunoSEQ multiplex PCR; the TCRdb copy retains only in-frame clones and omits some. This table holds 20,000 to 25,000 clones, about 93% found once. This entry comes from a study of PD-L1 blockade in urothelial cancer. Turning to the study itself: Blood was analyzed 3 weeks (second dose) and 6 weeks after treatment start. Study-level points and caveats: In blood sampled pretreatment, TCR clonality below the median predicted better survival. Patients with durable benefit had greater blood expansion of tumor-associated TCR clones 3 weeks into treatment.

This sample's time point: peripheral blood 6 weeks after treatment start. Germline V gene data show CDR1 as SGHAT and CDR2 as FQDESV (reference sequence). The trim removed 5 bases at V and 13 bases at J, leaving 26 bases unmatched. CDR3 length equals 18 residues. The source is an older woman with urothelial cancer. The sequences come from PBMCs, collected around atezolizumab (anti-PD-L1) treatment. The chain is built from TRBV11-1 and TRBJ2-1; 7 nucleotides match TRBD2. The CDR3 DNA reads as TGTGCCAGCAGCCCGAGTGGGATTCCGGGACTAAAAACGCCTACTCAGTTCTTC. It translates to CASSPSGIPGLKTPTQFF.